This is a list of T cell receptor beta chains from one sample in a study of blood T cell repertoires in COVID-19. Sequenced by immunoSEQ multiplex PCR; TCRdb stores in-frame clones only, minus some. Among about 150,000 clones, 85% to 90% were seen once, and the ten largest hold roughly 8%. The sample taken for sequencing was peripheral blood. These receptors all come from a woman in her fifties or sixties with active or convalescent COVID-19. CDR3s include the opening cysteine and the closing phenylalanine or tryptophan.

j_call v_call cdr3_aa
TRBJ2-7 TRBV5-1 CASSFGSLAGVSYEQYF
TRBJ2-5 TRBV13 CASSLWLQETQYF
TRBJ1-1 TRBV4-1 CASSQVGAGGTEAFF
TRBJ2-2 TRBV28 CASSFPDSGELFF
TRBJ2-2 TRBV5-1 CASSGQGWAGELFF
TRBJ1-4 TRBV9 CASSVAITSNEKLFF
TRBJ2-5 TRBV5-4 CASNLRGETQYF
TRBJ1-6 TRBV30 CAWRPDRGVKYSPLHF
TRBJ1-6 TRBV27 CASLGTVNGRSPLHF
TRBJ2-1 TRBV19 CASSTLAGGPNEQFF
TRBJ1-1 TRBV18 CASSPLGIDGGNTEAFF
TRBJ1-1 TRBV5-1 CASSLAEETEAFF
TRBJ1-4 TRBV12-5 CASGDTATNEKLFF
TRBJ2-1 TRBV27 CASSTGEGPYNEQFF
TRBJ1-4 TRBV6-5 CASSSLAGNEKLFF
TRBJ2-3 TRBV7-2 CASSSIPGKSTDTQYF
TRBJ2-7 TRBV21-1 CASSIMTSGTTYEQYF
TRBJ1-2 TRBV18 CASSPPTGYGYTF
TRBJ1-1 TRBV27 CASSPRWGRVQNTEAFF
TRBJ2-7 TRBV28 CASSFRSLARSTTYEQYF
TRBJ2-5 TRBV10-3 CAISGDQLADQETQYF
TRBJ2-7 TRBV4-3 CASSQQAGRDYEQYF
TRBJ2-7 TRBV29-1 CSVGQGQTLYEQYF
TRBJ2-3 TRBV6-2/TRBV6-3 CASSPRRGTSTDTQYF
TRBJ1-1 TRBV27 CASRLRGLGTEAFF
TRBJ2-2 TRBV12-5 CASGLDRGRTGELFF
TRBJ2-1 TRBV27 CASSLWGGYSYNEQFF
TRBJ1-1 TRBV3-1/TRBV3-2 CASWGQGRTEAFF
TRBJ2-7 TRBV7-9 CASSFSSWGPYEQYF